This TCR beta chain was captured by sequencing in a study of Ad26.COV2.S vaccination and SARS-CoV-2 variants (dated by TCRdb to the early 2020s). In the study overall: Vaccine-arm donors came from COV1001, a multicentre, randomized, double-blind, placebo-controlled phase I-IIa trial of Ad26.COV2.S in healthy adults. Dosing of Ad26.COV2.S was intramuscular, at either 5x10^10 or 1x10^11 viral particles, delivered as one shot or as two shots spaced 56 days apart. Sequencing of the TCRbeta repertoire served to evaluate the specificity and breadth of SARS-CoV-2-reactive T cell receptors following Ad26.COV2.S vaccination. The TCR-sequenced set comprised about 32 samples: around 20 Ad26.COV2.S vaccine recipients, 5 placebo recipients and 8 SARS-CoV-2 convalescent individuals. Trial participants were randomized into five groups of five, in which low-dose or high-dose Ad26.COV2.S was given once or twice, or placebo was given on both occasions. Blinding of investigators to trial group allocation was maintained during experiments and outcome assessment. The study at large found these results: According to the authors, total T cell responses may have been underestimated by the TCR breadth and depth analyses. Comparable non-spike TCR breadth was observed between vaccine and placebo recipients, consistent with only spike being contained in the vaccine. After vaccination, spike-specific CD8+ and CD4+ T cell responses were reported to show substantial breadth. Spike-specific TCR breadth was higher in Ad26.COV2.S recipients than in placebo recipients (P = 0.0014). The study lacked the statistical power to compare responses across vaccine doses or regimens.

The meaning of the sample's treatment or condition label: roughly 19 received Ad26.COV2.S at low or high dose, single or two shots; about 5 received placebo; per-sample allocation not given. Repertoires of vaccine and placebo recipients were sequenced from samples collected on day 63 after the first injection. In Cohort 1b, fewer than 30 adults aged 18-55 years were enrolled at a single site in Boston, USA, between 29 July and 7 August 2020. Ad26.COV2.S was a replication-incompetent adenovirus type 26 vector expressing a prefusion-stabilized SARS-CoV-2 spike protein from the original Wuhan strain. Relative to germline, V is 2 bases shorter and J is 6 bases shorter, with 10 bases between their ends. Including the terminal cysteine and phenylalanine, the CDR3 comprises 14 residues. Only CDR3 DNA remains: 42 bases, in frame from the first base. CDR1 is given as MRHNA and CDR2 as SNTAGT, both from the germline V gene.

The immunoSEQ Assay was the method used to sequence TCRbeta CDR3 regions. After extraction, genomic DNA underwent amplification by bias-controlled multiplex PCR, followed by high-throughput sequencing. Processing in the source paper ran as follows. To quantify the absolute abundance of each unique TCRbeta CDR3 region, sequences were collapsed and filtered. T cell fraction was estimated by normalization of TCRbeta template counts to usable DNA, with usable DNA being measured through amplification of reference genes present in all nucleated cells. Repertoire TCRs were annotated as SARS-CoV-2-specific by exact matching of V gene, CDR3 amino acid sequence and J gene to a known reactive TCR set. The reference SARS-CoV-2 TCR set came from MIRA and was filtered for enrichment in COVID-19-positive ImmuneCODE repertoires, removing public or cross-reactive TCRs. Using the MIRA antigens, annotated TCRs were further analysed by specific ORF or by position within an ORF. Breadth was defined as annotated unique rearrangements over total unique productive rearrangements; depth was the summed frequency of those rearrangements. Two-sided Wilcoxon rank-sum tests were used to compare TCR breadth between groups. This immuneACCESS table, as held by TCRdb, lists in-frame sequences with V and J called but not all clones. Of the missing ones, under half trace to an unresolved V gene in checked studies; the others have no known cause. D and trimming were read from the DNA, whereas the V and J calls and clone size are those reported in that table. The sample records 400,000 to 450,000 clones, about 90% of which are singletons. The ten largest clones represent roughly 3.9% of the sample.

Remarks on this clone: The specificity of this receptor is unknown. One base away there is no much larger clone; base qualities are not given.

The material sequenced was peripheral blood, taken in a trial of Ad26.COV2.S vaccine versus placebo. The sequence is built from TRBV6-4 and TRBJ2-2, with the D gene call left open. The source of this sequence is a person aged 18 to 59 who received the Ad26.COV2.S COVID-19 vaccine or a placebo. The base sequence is TGTGCCAGCAGTGACCCAAGACTTTCCGGGGAGCTGTTTTTT. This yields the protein CASSDPRLSGELFF.